The clone carrying this T cell receptor beta chain was observed a handful of times. Germline V gene sequence: CDR1 LGHNA, CDR2 YSLEER. This CDR3 is 15 amino acids long. V lost 0 bases and J lost 10; bases outside the gene matches: 2. This entry is derived from a study of T cell responses to AZD1222 COVID-19 vaccine. Using immunoSEQ multiplex PCR, the repertoire was profiled, and TCRdb retains in-frame clones only, with some absent. The table lists about 78,000 clones, roughly nine tenths of them singletons. The receptor comes from an adult in good health. The J gene is TRBJ1-6, the V gene TRBV4-3, with 11 positions matching TRBD1. The input for sequencing was peripheral blood, taken on day 0 of AZD1222 vaccination. The CDR3 loop reads CASSQEGTGGSPLHF. The DNA of the CDR3 is TGCGCCAGCAGCCAAGAAGGGACAGGGGGATCACCCCTCCACTTT.